This TCR beta chain derives from a study of cytomegalovirus exposure and HLA in healthy donors. This CDR3 region has 13 residues. CDR1 MNHNS and CDR2 SASEGT come from the germline V gene. V dropped 9 bases and J dropped 5 bases, with 17 bases sitting between them. Study results and limitations: Investigators reported approximately 170 TCR beta chains as tied to cytomegalovirus. Reportedly, diagnosis of cytomegalovirus status by the classifier showed high specificity and sensitivity.

Sequencing used immunoSEQ multiplex PCR; TCRdb keeps in-frame clones, though not all of them. The sample has roughly 310,000 clones, over 75% seen once; the top ten hold about 0.96%. About this clone: Its specificity is not known.

The donors were members of the validation cohort comprising over a hundred subjects, separate from the approximately 710-subject first cohort. The receptor comes from a man aged 25-45 years in good health and CMV-seronegative. V gene TRBV6-1 combines with J gene TRBJ2-7; no firm D call. Sequencing was carried out using PBMCs. CDR3 residues: CASKRGGGHEQYF. CDR3 coding DNA: TGTGCCAGTAAACGCGGCGGCGGCCACGAGCAGTACTTC.